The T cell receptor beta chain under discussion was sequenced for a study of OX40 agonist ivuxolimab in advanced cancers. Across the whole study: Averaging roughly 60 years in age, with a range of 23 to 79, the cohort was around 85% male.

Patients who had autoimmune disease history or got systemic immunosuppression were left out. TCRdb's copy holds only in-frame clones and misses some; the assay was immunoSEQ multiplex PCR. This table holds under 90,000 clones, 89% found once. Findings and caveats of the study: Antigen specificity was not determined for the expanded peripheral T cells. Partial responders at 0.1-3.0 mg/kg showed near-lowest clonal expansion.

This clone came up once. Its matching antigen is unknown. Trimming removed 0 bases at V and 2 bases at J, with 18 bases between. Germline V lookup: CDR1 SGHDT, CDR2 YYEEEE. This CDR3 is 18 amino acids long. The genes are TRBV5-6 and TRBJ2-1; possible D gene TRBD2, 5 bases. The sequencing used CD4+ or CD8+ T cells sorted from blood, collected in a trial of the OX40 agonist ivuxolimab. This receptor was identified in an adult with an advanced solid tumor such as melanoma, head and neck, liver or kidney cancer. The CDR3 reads CASSLGLAPNSAYNEQFF. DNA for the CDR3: TGTGCCAGCAGCTTGGGGCTAGCCCCAAACTCAGCCTACAATGAGCAGTTCTTC.